What follows are 32 T cell receptor beta chains derived from one specimen sequenced in a study of blood T cell repertoires in COVID-19. Sequenced by immunoSEQ multiplex PCR; TCRdb stores in-frame clones only, minus some. The sample has about 100,000 clones, 85% seen once. The sequenced material came from peripheral blood. Receptors were obtained from a man aged 45-65 years with active or convalescent COVID-19.

J is TRBJ2-7 and V is TRBV19, with TRBD2 matching over 10 bases. CDR3 length: 14 residues. Germline assignment: CDR1 LNHDA and CDR2 SQIVND (reference sequence). V lost 0 bases to trimming and J lost 4 bases; unmatched junction nucleotides: 0. Here the CDR3 reads CASSIELAGYEQYF. CDR3 nucleotides: TGTGCCAGTAGTATAGAACTAGCGGGATACGAGCAGTACTTC. Complete variable domain (other parts from reference TRBV19 and TRBJ2-7): DGGITQSPKYLFRKEGQNVTLSCEQNLNHDAMYWYRQDPGQGLRLIYYSQIVNDFQKGDIAEGYSVSREKKESFPLTVTSAQKNPTAFYLCASSIELAGYEQYFGPGTRLTVT.

The chain couples TRBV11-3 to TRBJ2-1; TRBD1 aligns across 8 bases. Germline trimming cut 3 bases from V and 5 bases from J; bases unmatched to any gene: 6. Germline CDR1 is SGHNT and CDR2 is YENEEA. CDR3 length: 15 amino acids. The CDR3 sequence is CASSFRDRFHNEQFF. CDR3 coding DNA: TGTGCCAGCAGCTTCCGGGACAGGTTTCACAATGAGCAGTTCTTC.

The chain is built from TRBV24-1 and TRBJ2-4; tentatively, D is TRBD2 (7 bases). Germline V lookup: CDR1 KGHDR, CDR2 SFDVKD. The V gene lost 6 bases and the J gene lost 5 bases, with 16 bases spanning the gap. This CDR3 has 15 residues. The DNA for the CDR3 is TGTGCCACCAGTCCAAGGGGGGGCAGTGAAAACATTCAGTACTTC. This sequence encodes CATSPRGGSENIQYF.

The rearrangement links TRBV7-2 to TRBJ2-3; no definite D call. Germline CDR1 SGHTA, CDR2 FQGNSA. CDR3 length: 14 residues. The V end was cut by 3 bases, the J end by 4 bases, with 11 bases between. The CDR3 region has the DNA TGTGCCAGCAGCTTGTTGATCCTAGCAGATACGCAGTATTTT. Its translation is CASSLLILADTQYF.

The J gene is TRBJ1-1, the V gene TRBV5-4; D call uncertain. Trimming cost V 0 bases and J 1 base, with 7 bases left between them. The germline V gene encodes CDR1 SGHNT and CDR2 YYREEE (reference sequence). The CDR3 has 14 amino acids. This chain's CDR3 is CASSLEVANTEAFF. DNA of the CDR3: TGTGCCAGCAGCTTGGAGGTAGCGAACACTGAAGCTTTCTTT.

The rearrangement joins TRBV13 to TRBJ2-7; tentative D call: TRBD1 (5 bases). Per the germline V gene, CDR1 is PRHDT and CDR2 is FYEKMQ (reference sequence). V was clipped by 2 bases and J by 1 base, with 12 bases between them. The CDR3 spans 15 residues. Written as DNA, the CDR3 is TGTGCCAGCAGCTTAAGGGGCGGTTCGTCCTACGAGCAGTACTTC. Translating gives CASSLRGGSSYEQYF.

V usage is TRBV27 and J usage is TRBJ2-3; possibly TRBD2 for D (6 bases). With 8 bases removed from V and 2 bases from J, the gap between germline ends came to 17 bases. The CDR3 runs to 15 residues. Germline loops: CDR1 MNHEY, CDR2 SMNVEV (reference sequence). CDR3 sequence (DNA): TGTGCCAGCGGACACTCGGAGGGCATCACAGATACGCAGTATTTT. This gives the protein CASGHSEGITDTQYF.

The rearrangement joins TRBV21-1 to TRBJ2-7; the DNA was not used to check the table's D call, TRBD2. TRBV21-1 is classified as a pseudogene. The CDR3 covers 13 residues. Here the CDR3 reads CASSLGRDYEQYF. As DNA, the CDR3 is TGTGCCAGCAGCCTTGGCCGGGACTACGAGCAGTACTTC.

V and J are TRBV10-3 and TRBJ2-1; D is perhaps TRBD2 (5 bases). The CDR3 consists of 13 residues. CDR1 and CDR2 (germline): ENHRY, SYGVKD. V lost 0 bases to trimming and J lost 7 bases, with 7 bases between them. The CDR3 DNA reads TGTGCCATCAGTGAGTCGAGGGATAATGAGCAGTTCTTC. Amino acid sequence: CAISESRDNEQFF.

The V and J genes are TRBV11-3 and TRBJ1-1, with D unresolved. The CDR3 is 17 amino acids. Germline CDR1 is SGHNT and CDR2 is YENEEA. Trimming pared 4 bases from V and 0 bases from J, leaving 18 bases between. The CDR3 DNA is TGTGCCAGCAGCTATTCGGGTTCACAACCGATGAACACTGAAGCTTTCTTT. Protein: CASSYSGSQPMNTEAFF.

This sequence joins TRBV7-2 and TRBJ2-3; TRBD1 is a possible D gene (5 bases). V gave up 1 base and J gave up 4 bases, with 9 bases separating them. The germline CDR1 and CDR2 sequences are SGHTA and FQGNSA. CDR3 size: 14 residues. The CDR3 DNA sequence: TGTGCCAGCAGCTTAGTGTCAGGGTCAGATACGCAGTATTTT. The encoded protein is CASSLVSGSDTQYF.

The V and J genes are TRBV23-1 and TRBJ1-2; D ambiguous. TRBV23-1 is classed as an ORF, of uncertain function. Trimming pared 4 bases from V and 8 bases from J, leaving 23 bases between. The CDR3 totals 16 residues. This CDR3 reads CASSPCLWALRRGYTF. The CDR3 nucleotides read TGCGCCAGCAGTCCATGCTTGTGGGCGCTCCGACGGGGCTACACCTTC.

This chain joins TRBV12-3 or TRBV12-4 and TRBJ2-7, with a possible D match to TRBD2 (6 bases). V lost 6 bases and J 7 bases, leaving 13 bases between the germline ends. This CDR3 is built from 12 residues. The CDR3 sequence: CASRAPGGEQYF. The CDR3 bases are TGTGCCAGCAGAGCCCCAGGAGGGGAGCAGTACTTC.

This chain links TRBV6-2 or TRBV6-3 with TRBJ1-1; D not resolved. V was trimmed by 4 bases and J by 1 base, leaving 10 bases between them. Germline V gene data show CDR1 as MNHEY and CDR2 as SVGEGT. CDR3 length: 14 amino acids. CDR3 nucleotide sequence: TGTGCCAGCAGTTCCGGGAGCAGGAACACTGAAGCTTTCTTT. Its translation: CASSSGSRNTEAFF.

V gene TRBV6-5 combines with J gene TRBJ2-7; D not certain. Germline V lookup: CDR1 MNHEY, CDR2 SVGAGI. V was trimmed by 0 bases and J by 0 bases, leaving 9 bases between them. This CDR3 has 15 residues. Here the CDR3 DNA reads TGTGCCAGCAGTTACTCGATTCCGAGCTCCTACGAGCAGTACTTC. Protein sequence: CASSYSIPSSYEQYF.

This chain uses TRBV5-1 with TRBJ1-1; maybe TRBD1 (5 bases). V gave up 2 bases and J gave up 8 bases, with 13 bases separating them. In germline, CDR1 is SGHRS, CDR2 YFSETQ. The CDR3 spans 13 residues. This CDR3 is CASSLSQGSEAFF. Here the CDR3 DNA reads TGCGCCAGCAGCTTATCTCAGGGATCGGAAGCTTTCTTT.

V gene TRBV4-1 combines with J gene TRBJ2-2, with a possible D match to TRBD1 (5 bases). V lost 0 bases, J lost 4 bases, and 9 bases lay in between. CDR1 MGHRA and CDR2 YSYEKL come from the germline V gene. The length of the CDR3 is 15 residues. The DNA for the CDR3 is TGCGCCAGCAGCCAAGAAGGGGTGTCCACCGGGGAGCTGTTTTTT. Its translation: CASSQEGVSTGELFF.

The CDR3 nucleotides read TGTGCCAGCAGTATAGGACAGGGGATAAACTACGAGCAGTACTTC. Translated, it gives CASSIGQGINYEQYF. The chain is built from TRBV11-2 and TRBJ2-7; 9 bases fit TRBD1. Trimming took 6 bases from V and 3 from J; bases not matched to a gene: 9. The germline gives CDR1 SGHAT, CDR2 FQNNGV. The CDR3 runs 15 residues.

V and J are TRBV5-5 and TRBJ1-5; D is unclear. With 4 bases removed from V and 5 bases from J, the gap between germline ends came to 10 bases. In germline, CDR1 is SGHKS, CDR2 YYEKEE (reference sequence). CDR3 length: 13 amino acids. The chain's CDR3 is CASSQAGDQPQHF. The DNA for the CDR3 is TGTGCCAGCAGCCAAGCAGGCGATCAGCCCCAGCATTTT.

This clone has ten or more counts. This chain links TRBV6-1 with TRBJ2-7; 9 bases are shared with TRBD1. The CDR3 totals 17 residues. With V trimmed by 1 base and J by 5 bases, 12 bases remained unmatched. The germline V gene encodes CDR1 MNHNS and CDR2 SASEGT. The CDR3, as DNA: TGTGCCAGCAGTGAAGGCTGGGGAGGGACAGGGTCTGACGAGCAGTACTTC. Protein product: CASSEGWGGTGSDEQYF.

V usage is TRBV5-5 and J usage is TRBJ1-1, with no clear D. The germline CDR1 and CDR2 sequences are SGHKS and YYEKEE (reference sequence). Trimming took 2 bases from V and 5 from J, leaving 10 bases between them. CDR3 length: 13 residues. For the CDR3, the DNA is TGTGCCAGCAGCTTCAACCCGCGGACTGAAGCTTTCTTT. Translation gives CASSFNPRTEAFF.

J is TRBJ2-3 and V is TRBV5-5, with 7 bases lining up with TRBD2. The CDR3 consists of 16 residues. Germline CDR1 is SGHKS and CDR2 is YYEKEE (reference sequence). The V segment lost 0 bases and the J segment 2 bases; nucleotides outside the gene matches: 6. CDR3 amino acids: CASSLEVAGATDTQYF. The CDR3 nucleotides read TGTGCCAGCAGCTTGGAGGTTGCGGGAGCCACAGATACGCAGTATTTT.

V usage is TRBV21-1 and J usage is TRBJ2-7; TRBD2, the table's D call, was not compared with the DNA. TRBV21-1 is noted as a pseudogene. There are 18 residues in the CDR3. The CDR3 reads CASSRRRALAGGPYEQYF. CDR3 DNA: TGTGCCAGCAGCCGCCGAAGGGCACTAGCGGGAGGGCCTTACGAGCAGTACTTC.

V gene TRBV3-1 (or the pseudogene TRBV3-2) combines with J gene TRBJ2-7; tentatively, D is TRBD2 (5 bases). CDR1 and CDR2 from the germline V gene are LGHDT and YNNKEL (reference sequence). V lost 0 bases to trimming and J lost 3 bases, with 12 bases between them. The CDR3 runs to 15 residues. DNA of the CDR3: TGTGCCAGCAGCCAAGAGCAGATGGGAGACTACGAGCAGTACTTC. As protein: CASSQEQMGDYEQYF.

This clone is a singleton in its sample. V and J are TRBV6-5 and TRBJ1-2; no clear D. The V gene's germline CDR1 is MNHEY and CDR2 SVGAGI. CDR3 length equals 13 residues. Trimming cost V 4 bases and J 3 bases, with 9 bases left between them. The CDR3 loop is CASSSAGYYGYTF. For the CDR3, the DNA is TGTGCCAGCAGTTCCGCAGGATACTATGGCTACACCTTC.

V usage is TRBV19 and J usage is TRBJ1-6; D not resolved. There are 11 residues in the CDR3. Trimming cost V 3 bases and J 14 bases, with 8 bases left between them. CDR1 LNHDA and CDR2 SQIVND come from the germline V gene (reference sequence). CDR3 protein: CASSMTGSLHF. CDR3 sequence (DNA): TGTGCCAGTAGTATGACGGGGTCCCTCCACTTT. Full variable domain (remainder filled in from reference TRBV19 and TRBJ1-6): DGGITQSPKYLFRKEGQNVTLSCEQNLNHDAMYWYRQDPGQGLRLIYYSQIVNDFQKGDIAEGYSVSREKKESFPLTVTSAQKNPTAFYLCASSMTGSLHFGNGTRLTVT.

This chain joins TRBV7-6 and TRBJ2-1, with TRBD2 identical over 8 bases. Germline lookup yields CDR1 SGHVS and CDR2 FNYEAQ. The V and J ends lost 1 base and 6 bases, in that order; junction bases with no gene match: 5. The CDR3 sequence is 15 residues long. The CDR3 sequence: CASSLELAEFNEQFF. The CDR3 nucleotides read TGTGCCAGCAGCTTAGAACTAGCGGAATTCAATGAGCAGTTCTTC.

J is TRBJ2-7 and V is TRBV28; TRBD2 might be the D (6 bases). Germline V lookup: CDR1 MDHEN, CDR2 SYDVKM. V was pared by 2 bases and J by 2 bases, with 16 bases between. There are 16 residues in the CDR3. For the CDR3, the DNA is TGTGCCAGCAGTTTAGAAGGGCCCGGGGGTACCTACGAGCAGTACTTC. As protein: CASSLEGPGGTYEQYF.

This clone was found once. The chain is built from TRBV24-1 and TRBJ1-2; D not resolved. Trimming stripped 5 bases from V and 5 bases from J, with 11 bases between. CDR3 length: 13 amino acids. Germline CDR1 KGHDR, CDR2 SFDVKD. The CDR3 bases are TGTGCCACCAGTGCAGGCCTGCCGTATGGCTACACCTTC. Translated, it gives CATSAGLPYGYTF.

The chain has TRBV5-1 and TRBJ2-3; D is unresolved. The germline CDR1 and CDR2 sequences are SGHRS and YFSETQ. Trimming cost V 1 base and J 0 bases, with 6 bases left between them. The CDR3 length is 14 residues. CDR3 loop: CASSLSQSTDTQYF. CDR3 DNA: TGCGCCAGCAGCTTGAGTCAGAGCACAGATACGCAGTATTTT.

V and J are TRBV24-1 and TRBJ2-7; weak D call: TRBD1 (6 bases). Germline CDR1 and CDR2: KGHDR and SFDVKD. The CDR3 loop spans 13 amino acids. V lost 3 bases, J lost 4 bases, and 9 bases lay in between. The CDR3 sequence is CATSDGQFYEQYF. The DNA for the CDR3 is TGTGCCACCAGTGATGGACAGTTTTACGAGCAGTACTTC.

This chain joins TRBV5-6 and TRBJ2-1; TRBD1 agrees at 8 bases. The CDR3 totals 13 residues. Germline CDR1 SGHDT, CDR2 YYEEEE. After removal of 3 bases from V and 7 bases from J, the junction contained 3 bases not matched to a gene. CDR3 sequence: CASSSWTGNEQFF. The CDR3 DNA sequence: TGTGCCAGCAGCTCATGGACAGGGAATGAGCAGTTCTTC.